Presented here are 19 T cell receptor beta chains from one specimen sequenced in a study of T cell responses to AZD1222 COVID-19 vaccine. Assay used: immunoSEQ multiplex PCR; TCRdb lists only in-frame clones, some missing. The data show over 100,000 clones, with roughly 86% seen just once and approximately 12% held by the top ten. Sequenced material: peripheral blood, taken on day 0 of AZD1222 vaccination. These receptor sequences come from an adult in good health.

The chain carries TRBV7-2 and TRBJ1-2, with TRBD1 as a possible D gene (6 bases). The germline CDR1 and CDR2 sequences are SGHTA and FQGNSA. Trimming removed 5 bases at V and 7 bases at J, with 17 bases between. The CDR3 consists of 14 residues. Written as DNA, the CDR3 is TGTGCCAGCAGCCCCGAAGTATTGGGGGCTGGCTACACCTTC. It specifies CASSPEVLGAGYTF.

J is TRBJ2-7 and V is TRBV11-3, with 8 positions matching TRBD1. The V gene's germline CDR1 is SGHNT and CDR2 YENEEA. With 3 bases clipped from V and 7 bases from J, the junction kept 8 bases outside the gene matches. The CDR3 is 14 amino acids. The CDR3 reads CASSLDRDPTEQYF. The CDR3 nucleotides are TGTGCCAGCAGCTTGGACAGGGACCCTACGGAGCAGTACTTC.

Regarding this clone: The same CDR3 arises from other DNA sequences in this sample as well. CDR3 in DNA: TGTGCCAGCAGACCAGATAGCAATCAGCCCCAGCATTTT. Protein product: CASRPDSNQPQHF. The V and J genes are TRBV12-3 or TRBV12-4 and TRBJ1-5; D is unclear. CDR3 length equals 13 residues. Between the trimmed V and J ends, which lost 6 bases and 0 bases, there was a span of 6 bases.

The V gene is TRBV29-1, the J gene TRBJ1-2; D call uncertain. Germline V gene lookup returns CDR1 SQVTM and CDR2 ANQGSEA. CDR3 length: 11 amino acids. Trimming left V 5 bases short and J 0 bases short, with 4 bases between. The DNA for the CDR3 is TGCAGCGTTTTGGCTAACTATGGCTACACCTTC. Translating it yields CSVLANYGYTF.

The chain couples TRBV6-5 to TRBJ2-3; D not resolved. Germline loops: CDR1 MNHEY, CDR2 SVGAGI. V lost 5 bases and J lost 2, with 11 bases in between. This CDR3 contains 14 residues. The CDR3 here is CASSTEWATDTQYF. The CDR3, as DNA: TGTGCCAGCAGTACCGAATGGGCCACAGATACGCAGTATTTT.

This clone was seen a single time. This rearrangement joins TRBV2 to TRBJ2-7; D gene unclear. The V and J ends lost 5 bases and 0 bases respectively, with 11 bases between them. The CDR3 is 14 amino acids. In germline, CDR1 is SNHLY, CDR2 FYNNEI. The CDR3 DNA sequence: TGTGCCAGCAGTTCGGACGCCATCTCCTACGAGCAGTACTTC. The encoded protein is CASSSDAISYEQYF.

The gene calls are TRBV4-1 and TRBJ1-6; D might be TRBD1 (5 bases). V was trimmed by 0 bases and J by 13 bases, leaving 13 bases between them. This CDR3 is built from 14 residues. Germline-derived CDR1 and CDR2 are MGHRA and YSYEKL. The CDR3 region has the DNA TGCGCCAGCAGCCAAGAGGGGGTGATAAGGCCCCTCCACTTT. It translates to CASSQEGVIRPLHF.

V gene TRBV28 combines with J gene TRBJ2-3; possibly TRBD1 or TRBD2 for D (5 bases each). V dropped 7 bases and J dropped 2 bases, with 22 bases sitting between them. The CDR3 is 17 amino acids. The germline V gene has CDR1 MDHEN and CDR2 SYDVKM. CDR3 DNA: TGTGCCAGCATTCCTTTCGAGCGGTCAGGGAACACAGATACGCAGTATTTT. It specifies CASIPFERSGNTDTQYF.

The chain recombines TRBV18 with TRBJ2-2; D unclear. The CDR3 sequence is 14 residues long. With 3 bases removed from V and 1 base from J, the gap between germline ends came to 6 bases. CDR1 and CDR2 from the germline V gene are KGHSH and LQKENI. CDR3 coding DNA: TGTGCCAGCTCACCCCCAGGGAACACCGGGGAGCTGTTTTTT. It specifies CASSPPGNTGELFF. The whole variable domain, filled in from reference TRBV18 and TRBJ2-2, reads NAGVMQNPRHLVRRRGQEARLRCSPMKGHSHVYWYRQLPEEGLKFMVYLQKENIIDESGMPKERFSAEFPKEGPSILRIQQVVRGDSAAYFCASSPPGNTGELFFGEGSRLTVL.

This chain connects TRBV6-5 to TRBJ1-2, with D possibly being TRBD1 (5 bases). This CDR3 has 13 residues. V dropped 2 bases and J dropped 5 bases, with 9 bases sitting between them. Germline-derived CDR1 and CDR2 are MNHEY and SVGAGI. The DNA for the CDR3 is TGTGCCAGCAGTTACGCAGGGATATATGGCTACACCTTC. Protein: CASSYAGIYGYTF.

The chain links TRBV19 to TRBJ1-5, with D unresolved. The V end was cut by 3 bases, the J end by 6 bases, with 9 bases between. The CDR3 runs 13 residues. Per germline, CDR1 LNHDA and CDR2 SQIVND (reference sequence). CDR3 amino acids: CASSISSSQPQHF. The CDR3 DNA follows: TGTGCCAGTAGTATTTCGTCTAGTCAGCCCCAGCATTTT.

J is TRBJ2-7 and V is TRBV4-1; a weak D match, TRBD2 (6 bases). This CDR3 region has 16 residues. V gave up 0 bases and J gave up 3 bases, with 15 bases separating them. Per germline, CDR1 MGHRA and CDR2 YSYEKL. The CDR3 region is CASSQDRARTNYEQYF. In nucleotides, the CDR3 is TGCGCCAGCAGCCAAGATAGAGCGAGGACTAACTACGAGCAGTACTTC.

The CDR3, as DNA: TGTGCCAGCAGCTCCCAGGCAGTGCTGAATGGCTACACCTTC. It encodes CASSSQAVLNGYTF. The chain uses TRBV7-9 and TRBJ1-2; D unresolved. The CDR3 loop spans 14 amino acids. Looked up from germline, CDR1 is SEHNR and CDR2 is FQNEAQ (reference sequence). With 4 bases removed from V and 6 bases from J, the gap between germline ends came to 15 bases. Combining the CDR3 with reference TRBV7-9 and TRBJ1-2 gives the whole variable domain DTGVSQNPRHKITKRGQNVTFRCDPISEHNRLYWYRQTLGQGPEFLTYFQNEAQLEKSRLLSDRFSAERPKGSFSTLEIQRTEQGDSAMYLCASSSQAVLNGYTFGSGTRLTVV.

This chain connects TRBV11-3 to TRBJ1-4, with no clear D. The CDR3 consists of 13 residues. The V end was cut by 0 bases, the J end by 12 bases, with 11 bases between. Germline V gives CDR1 SGHNT, CDR2 YENEEA. For the CDR3, the DNA is TGTGCCAGCAGCTTAGAACCGGGCTCACAACTGTTTTTT. It encodes CASSLEPGSQLFF.

In this sample, this clone turned up a few times. The rearrangement uses TRBV20-1 and TRBJ1-2; D is uncertain. The ends were cut back, 4 bases at V and 6 bases at J, with 9 bases in the middle. This CDR3 is built from 11 residues. CDR1 is DFQATT, CDR2 SNEGSKA, per germline (reference sequence). CDR3 coding DNA: TGCAGTGCTAATCCCTTCCATGGCTACACCTTC. This sequence encodes CSANPFHGYTF.

There are many counts of this clone. CDR3 amino acids: CASSLATLGLYSPLHF. The CDR3 nucleotides read TGTGCCAGCAGCTTAGCGACGCTTGGATTATATTCACCCCTCCACTTT. The chain joins TRBV7-9 to TRBJ1-6, with D unclear. The germline V and J ends were trimmed by 0 bases and 8 bases, with 14 bases remaining between them. Germline lookup yields CDR1 SEHNR and CDR2 FQNEAQ (reference sequence). This CDR3 has 16 residues. The full variable domain, in which reference TRBV7-9 and TRBJ1-6 provide the parts outside the CDR3, is DTGVSQNPRHKITKRGQNVTFRCDPISEHNRLYWYRQTLGQGPEFLTYFQNEAQLEKSRLLSDRFSAERPKGSFSTLEIQRTEQGDSAMYLCASSLATLGLYSPLHFGNGTRLTVT.

The V call is TRBV4-1, the J call TRBJ1-6; the match to TRBD1 covers 8 bases. V lost 4 bases, J lost 7 bases, and 9 bases stayed unmatched. The germline V gene encodes CDR1 MGHRA and CDR2 YSYEKL. This CDR3 region has 16 residues. CDR3 sequence: CASSPGQGLGNSPLHF. In DNA form, the CDR3 reads TGCGCCAGCAGCCCAGGACAGGGCCTGGGCAATTCACCCCTCCACTTT.

The chain joins TRBV4-2 to TRBJ1-1, with D perhaps TRBD1 (5 bases). V lost 6 bases, J lost 0 bases, and 11 bases lay in between. The CDR3 spans 14 residues. Looked up from germline, CDR1 is LGHNA and CDR2 is YNFKEQ. DNA for the CDR3: TGTGCCAGCAGGGGGGGTGTGATGAACACTGAAGCTTTCTTT. Encoded protein: CASRGGVMNTEAFF.

The gene calls are TRBV9 and TRBJ2-3; D gene uncertain. The V end was cut by 0 bases, the J end by 4 bases, with 6 bases between. From germline, CDR1 is SGDLS and CDR2 YYNGEE. The CDR3 contains 13 residues. CDR3 nucleotide sequence: TGTGCCAGCAGCGTAGTCCCAGCAGATACGCAGTATTTT. Translating it yields CASSVVPADTQYF.